This T cell receptor beta chain emerged from a study of Graves' ophthalmopathy and Graves' hyperthyroidism. Study background: Untreated patients at initial diagnosis provided peripheral blood. Study conclusions and caveats: A 13-signature model separated ophthalmopathy from stable hyperthyroidism, reaching roughly 85% sensitivity and around 79% specificity cross-validated.

RNA transcripts yielded amplified TCR beta CDR3 regions. HTBI primers primed a first-round RT-PCR, and a second-round multiplex PCR followed. TCRdb reanalysed the multiplex PCR reads using MiXCR and keeps one entry per CDR3 protein. This sample carries about 640,000 distinct CDR3 sequences, 35% to 45% of them seen once, and the ten largest clones take 3.3%. Ophthalmopathy-affected donors exhibited moderate-to-severe activity, CAS ≥3, NOSPECS ≥4, and duration under 3 months. The evidence that diagnosis relied on was clinical symptoms, serum thyroxine, TRAb, thyroid ultrasound and orbital computed tomography. About this clonotype: Its cognate antigen is unknown.

The sample consisted of peripheral blood. The TCR originated in an adult man with Graves' ophthalmopathy.

The CDR3 region has the DNA TGTGCCAGCAGCTTACTAGCGAGAGGGACCCAGTACTTC. It specifies CASSLLARGTQYF. V gene TRBV7-2 combines with J gene TRBJ2-5; a weak D match, TRBD2 (6 bases). CDR1 is SGHTA, CDR2 FQGNSA, per germline. This CDR3 region has 13 residues. V gave up 2 bases and J gave up 7 bases, with 11 bases separating them.